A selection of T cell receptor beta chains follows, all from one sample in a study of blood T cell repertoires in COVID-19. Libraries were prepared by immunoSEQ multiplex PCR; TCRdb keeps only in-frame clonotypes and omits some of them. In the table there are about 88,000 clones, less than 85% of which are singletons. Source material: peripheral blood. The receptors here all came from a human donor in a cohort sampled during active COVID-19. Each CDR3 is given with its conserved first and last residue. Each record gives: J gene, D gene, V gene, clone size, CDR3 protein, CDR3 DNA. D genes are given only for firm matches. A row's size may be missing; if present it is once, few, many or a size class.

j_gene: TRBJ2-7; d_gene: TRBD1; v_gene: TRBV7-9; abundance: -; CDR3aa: CASSVQGINSYEQYF; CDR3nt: TGTGCCAGCAGCGTACAGGGGATCAACTCCTACGAGCAGTACTTC
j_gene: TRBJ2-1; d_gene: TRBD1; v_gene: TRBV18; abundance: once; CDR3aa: CASSPQSTGLFF; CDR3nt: TGTGCCAGCTCACCACAATCGACAGGGTTGTTCTTC
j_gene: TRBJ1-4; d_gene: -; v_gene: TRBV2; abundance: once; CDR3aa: CASTPRVGGEKLFF; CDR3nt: TGTGCCAGCACTCCCAGGGTGGGGGGTGAAAAACTGTTTTTT
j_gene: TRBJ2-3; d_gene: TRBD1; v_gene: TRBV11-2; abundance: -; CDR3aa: CASSFRGNPGTGLTDTQYF; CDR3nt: TGTGCCAGCAGCTTCCGAGGAAACCCCGGGACAGGGCTCACAGATACGCAGTATTTT
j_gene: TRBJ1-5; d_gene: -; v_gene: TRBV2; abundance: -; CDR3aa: CASSPSGNQPQHF; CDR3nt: TGTGCCAGCAGTCCCTCCGGCAATCAGCCCCAGCATTTT
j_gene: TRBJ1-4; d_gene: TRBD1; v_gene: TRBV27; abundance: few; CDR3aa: CASSPWTGENEKLFF; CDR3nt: TGTGCCAGCAGTCCCTGGACAGGCGAAAATGAAAAACTGTTTTTT
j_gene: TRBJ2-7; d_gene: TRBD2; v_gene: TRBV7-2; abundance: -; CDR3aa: CASSLEGTSGRLKYF; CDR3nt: TGTGCCAGCAGCTTAGAAGGGACTAGCGGGAGGTTAAAGTACTTC
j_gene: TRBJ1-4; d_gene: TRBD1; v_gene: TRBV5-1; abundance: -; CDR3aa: CASSDRVDEKLFF; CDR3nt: TGCGCCAGCTCCGACAGGGTCGACGAAAAACTGTTTTTT
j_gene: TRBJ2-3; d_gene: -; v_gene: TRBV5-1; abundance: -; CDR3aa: CASSNQGGTDTQYF; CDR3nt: TGCGCCAGCAGCAACCAGGGTGGTACAGATACGCAGTATTTT
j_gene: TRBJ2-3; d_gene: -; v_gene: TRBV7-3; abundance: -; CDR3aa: CASSQLGRGTDTQYF; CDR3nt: TGTGCCAGCAGCCAACTAGGCAGAGGCACAGATACGCAGTATTTT
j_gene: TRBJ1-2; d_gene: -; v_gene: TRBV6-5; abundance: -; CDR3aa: CASRQGGDYGYTF; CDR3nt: TGTGCCAGCAGGCAGGGAGGGGATTATGGCTACACCTTC
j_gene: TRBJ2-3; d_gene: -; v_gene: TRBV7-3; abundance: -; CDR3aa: CASSGEGRVTQYF; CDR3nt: TGTGCCAGCTCAGGGGAGGGTAGAGTTACGCAGTATTTT
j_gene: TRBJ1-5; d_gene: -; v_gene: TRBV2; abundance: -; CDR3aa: CASSERAGDQPQHF; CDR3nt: TGTGCCAGCAGTGAAAGGGCAGGGGATCAGCCCCAGCATTTT
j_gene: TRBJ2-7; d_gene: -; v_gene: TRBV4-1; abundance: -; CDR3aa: CASSQASNSNYEQYF; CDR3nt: TGCGCCAGCAGCCAAGCTTCTAACAGCAACTACGAGCAGTACTTC
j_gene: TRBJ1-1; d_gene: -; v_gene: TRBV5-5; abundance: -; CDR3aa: CASGSGATRYTEAFF; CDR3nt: TGTGCCAGCGGTAGTGGGGCAACGCGATACACTGAAGCTTTCTTT
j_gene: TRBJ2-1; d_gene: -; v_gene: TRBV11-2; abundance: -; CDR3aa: CASSLSGSYNEQFF; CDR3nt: TGTGCCAGCAGCCTTAGCGGTTCCTACAATGAGCAGTTCTTC
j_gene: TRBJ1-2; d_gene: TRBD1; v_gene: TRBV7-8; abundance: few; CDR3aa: CASSLGQGFYGYTF; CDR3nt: TGTGCCAGCAGCTTGGGACAGGGGTTTTATGGCTACACCTTC
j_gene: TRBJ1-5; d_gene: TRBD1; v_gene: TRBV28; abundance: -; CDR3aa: CASGSGTGLAQPQHF; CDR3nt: TGTGCCAGCGGAAGTGGGACAGGGTTGGCTCAGCCCCAGCATTTT
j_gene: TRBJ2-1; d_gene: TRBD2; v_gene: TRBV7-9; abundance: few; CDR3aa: CASSLALAGAHNEQFF; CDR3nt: TGTGCCAGCAGCTTAGCACTAGCGGGGGCCCACAATGAGCAGTTCTTC
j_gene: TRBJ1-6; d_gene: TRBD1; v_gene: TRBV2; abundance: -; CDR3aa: CASSERPTGGTYNSPLHF; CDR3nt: TGTGCCAGCAGTGAAAGGCCCACAGGGGGTACCTATAATTCACCCCTCCACTTT
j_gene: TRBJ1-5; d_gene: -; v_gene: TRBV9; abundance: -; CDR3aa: CASSPLELHQPQHF; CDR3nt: TGTGCCAGCAGCCCCTTGGAGTTACATCAGCCCCAGCATTTT
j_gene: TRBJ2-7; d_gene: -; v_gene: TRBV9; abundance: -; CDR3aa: CASSVDPRQSSYEQYF; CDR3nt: TGTGCCAGCAGCGTAGATCCGAGACAGAGCTCCTACGAGCAGTACTTC
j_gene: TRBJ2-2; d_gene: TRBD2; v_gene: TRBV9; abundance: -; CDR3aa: CASSVAGGGATGELFF; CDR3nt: TGTGCCAGCAGCGTAGCTGGCGGGGGGGCTACCGGGGAGCTGTTTTTT
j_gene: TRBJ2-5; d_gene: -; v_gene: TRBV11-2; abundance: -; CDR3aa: CASSLGEYYQETQYF; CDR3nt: TGTGCCAGCAGCTTAGGGGAGTACTACCAAGAGACCCAGTACTTC
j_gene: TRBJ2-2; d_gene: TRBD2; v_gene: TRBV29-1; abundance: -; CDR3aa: CSGTSGTGELFF; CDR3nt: TGCAGCGGGACTAGCGGTACCGGGGAGCTGTTTTTT
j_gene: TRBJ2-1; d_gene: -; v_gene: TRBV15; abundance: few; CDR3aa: CATSRPQTRIEQFF; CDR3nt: TGTGCCACCAGCAGACCTCAAACTAGGATTGAGCAGTTCTTC
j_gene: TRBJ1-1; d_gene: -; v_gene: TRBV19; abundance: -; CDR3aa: CASRDMSTEAFF; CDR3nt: TGTGCCAGCAGGGATATGAGCACTGAAGCTTTCTTT
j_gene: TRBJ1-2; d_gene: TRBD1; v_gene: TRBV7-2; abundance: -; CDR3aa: CASSSQLQGSHGYTF; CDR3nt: TGTGCCAGCAGCTCACAGTTACAGGGGTCCCACGGCTACACCTTC
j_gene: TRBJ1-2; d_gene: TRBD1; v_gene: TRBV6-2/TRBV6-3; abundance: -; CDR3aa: CASIPSGTGYGYTF; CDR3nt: TGTGCCAGCATCCCATCCGGGACAGGGTATGGCTACACCTTC
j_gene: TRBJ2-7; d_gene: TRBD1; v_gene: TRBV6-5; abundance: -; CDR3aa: CATRQGTYEQYF; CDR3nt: TGTGCCACCAGACAGGGAACTTACGAGCAGTACTTC
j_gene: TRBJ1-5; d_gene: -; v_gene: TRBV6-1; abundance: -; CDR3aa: CASSEYVGINQPQHF; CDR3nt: TGTGCCAGCAGTGAATACGTCGGTATCAATCAGCCCCAGCATTTT
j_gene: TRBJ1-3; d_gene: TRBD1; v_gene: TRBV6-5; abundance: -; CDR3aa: CASPSDRANTIYF; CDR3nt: TGTGCCAGCCCGTCCGACAGGGCCAACACCATATATTTT
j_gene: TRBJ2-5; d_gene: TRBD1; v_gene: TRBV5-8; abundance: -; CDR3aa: CASTLGQGETQYF; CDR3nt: TGTGCCAGCACACTGGGACAGGGGGAGACCCAGTACTTC
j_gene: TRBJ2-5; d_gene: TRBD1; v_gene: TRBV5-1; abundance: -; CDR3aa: CASSSIGQGETQYF; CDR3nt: TGCGCCAGCAGCTCAATAGGACAGGGGGAGACCCAGTACTTC
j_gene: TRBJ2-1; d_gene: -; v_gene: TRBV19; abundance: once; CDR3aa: CASSILYEQFF; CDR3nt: TGTGCCAGTAGTATCCTGTATGAGCAGTTCTTC
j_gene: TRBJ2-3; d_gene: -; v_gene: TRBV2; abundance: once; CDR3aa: CASSEGGQSTQYF; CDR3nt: TGTGCCAGCAGTGAAGGGGGGCAGTCAACGCAGTATTTT
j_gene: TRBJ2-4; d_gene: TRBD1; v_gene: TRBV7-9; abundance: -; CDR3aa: CASSGTGDIQYF; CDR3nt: TGTGCCAGCAGCGGGACAGGGGACATTCAGTACTTC
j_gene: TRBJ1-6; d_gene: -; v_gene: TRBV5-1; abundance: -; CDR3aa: CASSLGGAAALRNSPLHF; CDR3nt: TGCGCCAGCAGCTTGGGCGGCGCGGCAGCCCTGCGGAATTCACCCCTCCACTTT
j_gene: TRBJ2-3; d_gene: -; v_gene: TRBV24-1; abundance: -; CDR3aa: CATMGRFTDTQYF; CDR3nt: TGTGCCACCATGGGCAGATTCACAGATACGCAGTATTTT
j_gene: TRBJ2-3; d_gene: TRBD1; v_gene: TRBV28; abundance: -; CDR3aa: CASSRQGGRTDTQYF; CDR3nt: TGTGCCAGCAGCCGACAGGGTGGACGCACAGATACGCAGTATTTT
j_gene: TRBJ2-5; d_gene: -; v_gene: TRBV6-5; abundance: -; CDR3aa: CASSYMGGQGTQYF; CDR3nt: TGTGCCAGCAGTTACATGGGGGGGCAGGGGACCCAGTACTTC
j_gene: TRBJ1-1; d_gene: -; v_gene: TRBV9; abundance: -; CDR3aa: CASSVVPGMNTEAFF; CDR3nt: TGTGCCAGCAGCGTAGTCCCCGGGATGAACACTGAAGCTTTCTTT
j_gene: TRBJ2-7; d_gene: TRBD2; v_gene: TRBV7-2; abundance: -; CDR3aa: CASSLAGGGLDEQYF; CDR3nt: TGTGCCAGCAGCTTAGCTGGCGGGGGTTTAGACGAGCAGTACTTC
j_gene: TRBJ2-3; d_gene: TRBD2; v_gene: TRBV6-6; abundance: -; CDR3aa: CASSYSASGGSDTQYF; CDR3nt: TGTGCCAGCAGTTACTCGGCTAGCGGGGGTTCAGATACGCAGTATTTT
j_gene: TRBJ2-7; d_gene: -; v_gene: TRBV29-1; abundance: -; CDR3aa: CSVEERALGYEQYF; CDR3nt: TGCAGCGTTGAGGAGAGAGCGTTGGGCTACGAGCAGTACTTC
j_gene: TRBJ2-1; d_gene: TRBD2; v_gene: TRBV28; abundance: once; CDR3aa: CASSLSGSGVYNEQFF; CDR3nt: TGTGCCAGCAGTTTATCTGGTAGCGGGGTCTACAATGAGCAGTTCTTC
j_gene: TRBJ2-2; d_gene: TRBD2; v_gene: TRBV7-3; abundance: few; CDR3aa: CASSLLAGEAGELFF; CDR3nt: TGTGCCAGCAGCTTACTAGCGGGGGAGGCCGGGGAGCTGTTTTTT
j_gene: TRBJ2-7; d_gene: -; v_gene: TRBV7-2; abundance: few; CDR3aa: CASSLALGAYDSYEQYF; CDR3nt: TGTGCCAGCAGCTTAGCGTTGGGGGCCTACGATTCCTACGAGCAGTACTTC
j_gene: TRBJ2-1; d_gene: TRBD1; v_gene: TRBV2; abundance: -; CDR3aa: CASRAGTGNNEQFF; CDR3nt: TGTGCCAGCAGAGCGGGGACAGGGAACAATGAGCAGTTCTTC
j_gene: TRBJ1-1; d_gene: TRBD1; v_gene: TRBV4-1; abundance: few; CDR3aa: CASSQGQGRTQLNTEAFF; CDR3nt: TGCGCCAGCAGCCAAGGACAGGGGCGAACGCAGTTGAACACTGAAGCTTTCTTT
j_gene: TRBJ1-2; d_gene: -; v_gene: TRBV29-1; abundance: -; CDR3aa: CSVTDRLGGYTF; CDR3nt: TGCAGCGTCACCGACAGGTTGGGTGGCTACACCTTC
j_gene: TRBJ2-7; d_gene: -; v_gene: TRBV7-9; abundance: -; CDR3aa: CASSLGGRGNYEQYF; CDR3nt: TGTGCCAGCAGCTTGGGTGGCAGGGGAAACTACGAGCAGTACTTC
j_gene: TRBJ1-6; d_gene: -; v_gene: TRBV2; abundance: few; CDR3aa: CASSERELSSYNSPLHF; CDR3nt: TGTGCCAGCAGTGAACGAGAGTTAAGCTCCTATAATTCACCCCTCCACTTT
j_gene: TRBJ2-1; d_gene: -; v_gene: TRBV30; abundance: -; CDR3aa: CAWAGYNEQFF; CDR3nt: TGTGCCTGGGCGGGGTACAATGAGCAGTTCTTC